This is a list of T cell receptor beta chains from one sample in a study of identical twins. Via MiXCR, TCRdb re-called the 5' RACE reads, giving one row per CDR3 protein. The top ten hold about 2.7% of the sample, which has about 470,000 distinct CDR3 sequences, roughly 26% seen once. This sample also appeared in a second study, on T cells expressing NK-cell markers.

The sequenced sample was CD4+ T cells sorted from blood. These receptors were obtained from a woman aged 18-29 years in good health. Both conserved end residues are part of each CDR3. Each record gives: J gene, V gene, CDR3 protein.

TRBJ2-2,TRBV15,CATSSILAGFPGELFF
TRBJ2-3,TRBV29-1,CSVRSPTTDTQYF
TRBJ2-3,TRBV9,CASSVDWGTQYF
TRBJ2-3,TRBV5-5,CASSFQGGTDTQYF
TRBJ2-1,TRBV20-1,CSARRQAKHNEQFF
TRBJ2-3,TRBV12-3/TRBV12-4,CASSLRQGRTDTQYF
TRBJ1-1,TRBV6-5,CASSSIQNTEAFF
TRBJ1-6,TRBV20-1,CSARDGGQFRSPLHF
TRBJ1-1,TRBV10-3,CAIAGTALNTEAFF
TRBJ1-1,TRBV11-2,CASSLSVGDLTEAFF
TRBJ2-1,TRBV5-1,CASSSGDRGFYEQFF
TRBJ2-7,TRBV5-1,CASRLKISIPGVHYEQYF
TRBJ1-2,TRBV7-2,CASSRHYGYTF
TRBJ1-4,TRBV6-5,CASSYSRLGEKLFF
TRBJ1-2,TRBV12-3/TRBV12-4,CASSFRVSNYGYTF